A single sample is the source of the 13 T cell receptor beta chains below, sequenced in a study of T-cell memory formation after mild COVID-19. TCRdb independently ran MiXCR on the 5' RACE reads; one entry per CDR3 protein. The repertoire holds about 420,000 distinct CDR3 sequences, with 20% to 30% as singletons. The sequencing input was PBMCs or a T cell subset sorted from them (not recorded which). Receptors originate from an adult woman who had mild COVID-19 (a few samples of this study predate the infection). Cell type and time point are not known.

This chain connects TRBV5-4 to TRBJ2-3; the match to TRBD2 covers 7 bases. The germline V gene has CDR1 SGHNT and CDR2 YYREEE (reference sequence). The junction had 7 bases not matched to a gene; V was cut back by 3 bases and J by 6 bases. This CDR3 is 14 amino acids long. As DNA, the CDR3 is TGTGCCAGCAGCTCAGCGGGATACGGGGATACGCAGTATTTT. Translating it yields CASSSAGYGDTQYF.

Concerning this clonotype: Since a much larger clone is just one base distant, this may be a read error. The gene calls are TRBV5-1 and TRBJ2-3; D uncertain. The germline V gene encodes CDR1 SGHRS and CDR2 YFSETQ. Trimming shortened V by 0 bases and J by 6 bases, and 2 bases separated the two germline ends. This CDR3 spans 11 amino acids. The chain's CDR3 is CASSLDDTQYF. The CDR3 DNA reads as TGCGCCAGCAGCTTGGATGATACGCAGTATTTT.

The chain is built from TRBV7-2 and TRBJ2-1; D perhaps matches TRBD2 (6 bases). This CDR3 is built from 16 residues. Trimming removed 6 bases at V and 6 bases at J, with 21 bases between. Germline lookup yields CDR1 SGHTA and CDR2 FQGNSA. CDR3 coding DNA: TGTGCCAGCAGACCCCGGAAGACTAGGGGTCGCAATGAGCAGTTCTTC. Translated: CASRPRKTRGRNEQFF.

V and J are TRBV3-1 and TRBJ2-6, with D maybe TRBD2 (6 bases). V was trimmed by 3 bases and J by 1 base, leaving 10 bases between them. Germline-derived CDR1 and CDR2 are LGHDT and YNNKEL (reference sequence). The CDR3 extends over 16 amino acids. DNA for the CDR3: TGTGCCAGCAGCCAGGGAGGAACTTCTGGGGCCAACGTCCTGACTTTC. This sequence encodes CASSQGGTSGANVLTF. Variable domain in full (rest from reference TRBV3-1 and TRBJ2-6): DTAVSQTPKYLVTQMGNDKSIKCEQNLGHDTMYWYKQDSKKFLKIMFSYNNKELIINETVPNRFSPKSPDKAHLNLHINSLELGDSAVYFCASSQGGTSGANVLTFGAGSRLTVL.

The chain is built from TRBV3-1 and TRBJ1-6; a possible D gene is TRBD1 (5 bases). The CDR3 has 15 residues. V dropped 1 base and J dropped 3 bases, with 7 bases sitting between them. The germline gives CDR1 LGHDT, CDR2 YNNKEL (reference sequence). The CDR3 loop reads CASSQGQLYNSPLHF. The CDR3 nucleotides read TGTGCCAGCAGCCAAGGACAGCTCTATAATTCACCCCTCCACTTT.

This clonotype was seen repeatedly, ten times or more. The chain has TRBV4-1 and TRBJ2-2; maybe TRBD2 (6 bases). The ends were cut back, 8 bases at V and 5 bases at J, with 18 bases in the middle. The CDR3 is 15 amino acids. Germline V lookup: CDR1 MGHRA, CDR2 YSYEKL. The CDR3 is CASEIIWGETGELFF. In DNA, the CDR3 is TGCGCCAGCGAAATTATATGGGGGGAAACCGGGGAGCTGTTTTTT.

CDR3 amino acids: CASSVDRPYSNQPQHF. The CDR3, as DNA: TGTGCCAGCAGTGTAGACAGGCCATATAGCAATCAGCCCCAGCATTTT. This chain links TRBV12-3 or TRBV12-4 with TRBJ1-5; D is perhaps TRBD1 (6 bases). CDR3 length: 16 amino acids. V lost 5 bases and J lost 0, with 14 bases in between.

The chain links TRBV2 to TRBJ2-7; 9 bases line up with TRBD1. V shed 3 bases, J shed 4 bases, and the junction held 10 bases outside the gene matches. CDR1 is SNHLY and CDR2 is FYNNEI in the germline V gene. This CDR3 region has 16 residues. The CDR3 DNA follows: TGTGCCAGCAGTGAGAGGCCGACAGGGGGTAGGTACGAGCAGTACTTC. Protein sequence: CASSERPTGGRYEQYF.

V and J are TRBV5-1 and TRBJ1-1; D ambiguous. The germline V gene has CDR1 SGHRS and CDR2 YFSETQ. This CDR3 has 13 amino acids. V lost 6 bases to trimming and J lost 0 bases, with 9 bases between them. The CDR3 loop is CASTLALNTEAFF. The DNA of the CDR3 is TGCGCCAGCACTCTCGCCCTGAACACTGAAGCTTTCTTT. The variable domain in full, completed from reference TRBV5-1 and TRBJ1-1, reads KAGVTQTPRYLIKTRGQQVTLSCSPISGHRSVSWYQQTPGQGLQFLFEYFSETQRNKGNFPGRFSGRQFSNSRSEMNVSTLELGDSALYLCASTLALNTEAFFGQGTRLTVV.

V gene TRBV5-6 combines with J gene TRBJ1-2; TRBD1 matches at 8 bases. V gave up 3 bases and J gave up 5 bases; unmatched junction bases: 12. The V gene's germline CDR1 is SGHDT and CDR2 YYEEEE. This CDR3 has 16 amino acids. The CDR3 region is CASSSRPRTGRYGYTF. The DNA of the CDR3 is TGTGCCAGCAGCTCACGACCCCGGACAGGGAGATATGGCTACACCTTC.

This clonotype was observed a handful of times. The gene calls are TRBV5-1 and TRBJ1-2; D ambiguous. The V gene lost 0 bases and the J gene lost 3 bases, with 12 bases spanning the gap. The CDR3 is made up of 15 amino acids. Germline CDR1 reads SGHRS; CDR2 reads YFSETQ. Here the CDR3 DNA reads TGCGCCAGCAGCTTGGGATCGGGATACGACTATGGCTACACCTTC. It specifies CASSLGSGYDYGYTF.

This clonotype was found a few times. This chain's CDR3 is CASSPMGRNGHEQYF. CDR3 DNA sequence: TGTGCCAGCAGTCCGATGGGTAGAAACGGCCACGAGCAGTACTTC. J is TRBJ2-7 and V is TRBV12-3 or TRBV12-4, with unresolved D. V was pared by 5 bases and J by 5 bases, with 19 bases between. There are 15 residues in the CDR3.

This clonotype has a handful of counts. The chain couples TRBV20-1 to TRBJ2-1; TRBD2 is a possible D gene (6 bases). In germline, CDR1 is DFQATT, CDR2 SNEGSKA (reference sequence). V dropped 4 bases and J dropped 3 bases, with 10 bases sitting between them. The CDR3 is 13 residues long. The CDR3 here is CSATTGLYNEQFF. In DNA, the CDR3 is TGCAGTGCTACCACGGGACTCTACAATGAGCAGTTCTTC.